A selection of T cell receptor beta chains follows, all from one sample in a study of cytomegalovirus exposure and HLA in healthy donors. Assay: immunoSEQ multiplex PCR; the TCRdb copy retains only in-frame clones and omits some. This table holds under 200,000 clones, approximately 71% found once. The specimen sequenced was PBMCs. The origin of the receptors is a woman aged 18-30 years in good health and CMV-seropositive. CDR3s include the opening cysteine and the closing phenylalanine or tryptophan. D genes are given only for firm matches.

v_gene	d_gene	j_gene	CDR3aa
TRBV2	TRBD1	TRBJ1-1	CASSEARQGRDTEAFF
TRBV30	-	TRBJ2-2	CAWTRVHPGELFF
TRBV18	-	TRBJ2-3	CASSPLSTDTQYF
TRBV5-1	TRBD1	TRBJ2-2	CASSKGQGGITGELFF
TRBV6-5	TRBD2	TRBJ2-7	CASSPRLAGSYEQYF
TRBV6-1	-	TRBJ1-2	CASMVTVTSKGYTF
TRBV28	TRBD2	TRBJ2-1	CASRTSGRWGEFF
TRBV19	TRBD1	TRBJ2-3	CATGQGSTDTQYF
TRBV7-2	TRBD2	TRBJ2-3	CASSSQGAGGTDTQYF
TRBV6-5	-	TRBJ2-7	CASSYSLGPYEQYF
TRBV25-1	-	TRBJ1-4	CASSASEKLFF
TRBV9	TRBD2	TRBJ2-1	CASSAGPWGLAGNNEQFF
TRBV27	-	TRBJ1-3	CASRQISGNTIYF
TRBV5-1	-	TRBJ2-1	CASRVELSSYNEQFF